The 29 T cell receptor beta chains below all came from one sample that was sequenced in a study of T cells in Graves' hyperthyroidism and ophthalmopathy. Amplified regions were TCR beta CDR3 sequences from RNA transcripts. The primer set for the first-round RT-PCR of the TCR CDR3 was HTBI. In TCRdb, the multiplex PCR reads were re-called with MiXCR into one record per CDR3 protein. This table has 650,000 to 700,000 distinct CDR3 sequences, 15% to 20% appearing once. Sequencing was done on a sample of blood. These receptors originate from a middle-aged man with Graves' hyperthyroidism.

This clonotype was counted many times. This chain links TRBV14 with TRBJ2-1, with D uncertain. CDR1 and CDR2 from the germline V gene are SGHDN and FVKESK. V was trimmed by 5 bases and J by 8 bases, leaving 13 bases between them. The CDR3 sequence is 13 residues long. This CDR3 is CASSRLRPYEQFF. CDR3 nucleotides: TGTGCCAGCAGCAGACTTCGACCCTATGAGCAGTTCTTC.

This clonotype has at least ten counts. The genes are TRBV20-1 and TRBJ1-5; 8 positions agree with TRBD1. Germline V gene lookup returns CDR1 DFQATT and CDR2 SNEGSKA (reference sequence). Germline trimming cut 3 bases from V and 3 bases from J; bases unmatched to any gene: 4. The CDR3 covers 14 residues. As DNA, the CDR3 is TGCAGTGCTAGTCAGGGGGCTAACAATCAGCCCCAGCATTTT. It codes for CSASQGANNQPQHF.

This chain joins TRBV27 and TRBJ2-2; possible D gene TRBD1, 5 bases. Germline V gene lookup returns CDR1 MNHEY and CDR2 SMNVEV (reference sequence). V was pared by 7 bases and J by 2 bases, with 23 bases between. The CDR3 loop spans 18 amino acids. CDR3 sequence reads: CASTFRGRTLTNTGELFF. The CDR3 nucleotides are TGTGCCAGCACCTTTAGGGGTAGGACACTGACTAACACCGGGGAGCTGTTTTTT.

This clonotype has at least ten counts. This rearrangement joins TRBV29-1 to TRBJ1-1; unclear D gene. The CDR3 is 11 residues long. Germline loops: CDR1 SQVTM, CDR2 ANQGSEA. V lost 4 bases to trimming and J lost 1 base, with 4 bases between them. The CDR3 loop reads CSVVTNTEAFF. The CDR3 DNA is TGCAGCGTTGTAACGAACACTGAAGCTTTCTTT.

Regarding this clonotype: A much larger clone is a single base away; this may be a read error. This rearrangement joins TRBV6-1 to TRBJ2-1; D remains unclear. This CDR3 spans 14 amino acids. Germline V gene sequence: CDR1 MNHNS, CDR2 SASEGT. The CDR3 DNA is TGTGCCAGCAGGGCAGCCAGCTCCCACAATGAGCAGTTCTTC. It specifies CASRAASSHNEQFF.

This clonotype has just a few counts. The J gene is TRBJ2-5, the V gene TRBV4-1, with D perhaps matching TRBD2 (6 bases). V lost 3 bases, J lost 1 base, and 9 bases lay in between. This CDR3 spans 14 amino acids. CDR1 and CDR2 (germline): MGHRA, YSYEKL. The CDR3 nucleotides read TGCGCCAGCAGCCAGACGGGACTCCAAGAGACCCAGTACTTC. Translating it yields CASSQTGLQETQYF.

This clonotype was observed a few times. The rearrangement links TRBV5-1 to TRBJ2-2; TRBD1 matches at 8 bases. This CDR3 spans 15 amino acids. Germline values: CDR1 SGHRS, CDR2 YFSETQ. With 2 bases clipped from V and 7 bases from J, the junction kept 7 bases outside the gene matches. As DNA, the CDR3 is TGCGCCAGCAGCTTAGTGACAGGGGTTGTCGGGGAGCTGTTTTTT. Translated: CASSLVTGVVGELFF.

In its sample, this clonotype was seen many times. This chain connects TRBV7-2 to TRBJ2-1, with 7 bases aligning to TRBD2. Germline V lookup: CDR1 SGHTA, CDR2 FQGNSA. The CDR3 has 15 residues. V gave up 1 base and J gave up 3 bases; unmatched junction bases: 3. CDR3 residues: CASSLDRGSYNEQFF. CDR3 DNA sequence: TGTGCCAGCAGCTTAGATCGCGGGAGCTACAATGAGCAGTTCTTC.

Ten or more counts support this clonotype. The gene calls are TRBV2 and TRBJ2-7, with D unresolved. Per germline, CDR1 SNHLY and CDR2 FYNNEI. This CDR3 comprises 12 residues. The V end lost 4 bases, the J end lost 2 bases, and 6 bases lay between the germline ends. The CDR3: CASSGLAYEQYF. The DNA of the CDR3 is TGTGCCAGCAGTGGGCTGGCCTACGAGCAGTACTTC.

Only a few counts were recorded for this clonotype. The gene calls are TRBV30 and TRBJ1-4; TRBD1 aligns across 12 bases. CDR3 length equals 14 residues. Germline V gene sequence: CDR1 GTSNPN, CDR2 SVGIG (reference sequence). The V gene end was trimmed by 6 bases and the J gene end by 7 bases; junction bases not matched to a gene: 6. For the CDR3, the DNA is TGTGCCTGCGGAAAGGGACAGGGGGCTGAAAAACTGTTTTTT. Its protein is CACGKGQGAEKLFF.

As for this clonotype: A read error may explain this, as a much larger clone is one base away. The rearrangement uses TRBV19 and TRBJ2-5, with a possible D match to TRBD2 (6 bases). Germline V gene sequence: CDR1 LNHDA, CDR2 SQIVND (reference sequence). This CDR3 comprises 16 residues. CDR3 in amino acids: CASSAWGRGNQEAQYF. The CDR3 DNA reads TGTGCCAGTAGTGCATGGGGCCGGGGGAACCAAGAGGCCCAGTACTTC.

The CDR3 DNA reads TGCGCCAGCAGCTTGGGTTCGGGGGCGGGGACTGAAGCTTTCTTT. Protein product: CASSLGSGAGTEAFF. The V gene is TRBV5-1, the J gene TRBJ1-1, with TRBD1 as a possible D gene (6 bases). The CDR3 runs 15 residues. Germline assignment: CDR1 SGHRS and CDR2 YFSETQ. The germline V and J ends were trimmed by 0 bases and 5 bases, with 14 bases remaining between them.

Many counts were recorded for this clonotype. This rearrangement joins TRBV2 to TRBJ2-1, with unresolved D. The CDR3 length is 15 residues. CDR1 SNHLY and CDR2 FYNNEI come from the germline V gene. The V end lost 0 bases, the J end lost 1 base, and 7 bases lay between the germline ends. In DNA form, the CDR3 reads TGTGCCAGCAGTGAAGCTGAGGTATCCTACAATGAGCAGTTCTTC. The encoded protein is CASSEAEVSYNEQFF.

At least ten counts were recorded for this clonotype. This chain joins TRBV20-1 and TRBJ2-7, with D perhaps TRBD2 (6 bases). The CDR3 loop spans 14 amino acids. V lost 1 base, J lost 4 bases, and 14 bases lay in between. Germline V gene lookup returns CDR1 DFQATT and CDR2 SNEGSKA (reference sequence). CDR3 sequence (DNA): TGCAGTGCTAGAGTGTCGGGAGCGGCTTACGAGCAGTACTTC. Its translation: CSARVSGAAYEQYF.

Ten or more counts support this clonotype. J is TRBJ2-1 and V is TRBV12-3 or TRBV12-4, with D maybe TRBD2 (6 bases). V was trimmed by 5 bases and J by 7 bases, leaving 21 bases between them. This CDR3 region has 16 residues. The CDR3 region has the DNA TGTGCCAGCAGTCCTGGGGGACTCCCCTACATTAATGAGCAGTTCTTC. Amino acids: CASSPGGLPYINEQFF.

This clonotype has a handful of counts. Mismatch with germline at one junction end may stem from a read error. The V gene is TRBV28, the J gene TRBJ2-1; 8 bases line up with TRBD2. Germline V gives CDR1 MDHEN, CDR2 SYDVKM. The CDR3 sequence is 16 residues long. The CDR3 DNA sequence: TGTACCAGCAGTTCGCTCCTAGCGGGTCACTACAATGAGCAGTTCTTC. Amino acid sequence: CTSSSLLAGHYNEQFF.

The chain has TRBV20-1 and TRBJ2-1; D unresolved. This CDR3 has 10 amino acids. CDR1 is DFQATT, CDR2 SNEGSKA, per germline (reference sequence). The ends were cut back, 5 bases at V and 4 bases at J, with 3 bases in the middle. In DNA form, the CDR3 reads TGCAGTGCTGGATACAATGAGCAGTTCTTC. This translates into CSAGYNEQFF.

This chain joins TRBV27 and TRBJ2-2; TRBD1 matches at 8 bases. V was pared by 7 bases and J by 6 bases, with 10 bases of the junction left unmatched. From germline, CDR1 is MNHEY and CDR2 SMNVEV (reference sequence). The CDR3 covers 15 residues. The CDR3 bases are TGTGCCAGCAACATTAACTACAGGGGGGCCGGGGAGCTGTTTTTT. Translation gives CASNINYRGAGELFF.

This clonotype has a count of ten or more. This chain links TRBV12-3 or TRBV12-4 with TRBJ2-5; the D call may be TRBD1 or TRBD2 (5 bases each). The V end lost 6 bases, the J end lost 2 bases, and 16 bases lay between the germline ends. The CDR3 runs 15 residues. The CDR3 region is CASSRAVTGQETQYF. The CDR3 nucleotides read TGTGCCAGCAGCCGAGCGGTAACAGGTCAAGAGACCCAGTACTTC.

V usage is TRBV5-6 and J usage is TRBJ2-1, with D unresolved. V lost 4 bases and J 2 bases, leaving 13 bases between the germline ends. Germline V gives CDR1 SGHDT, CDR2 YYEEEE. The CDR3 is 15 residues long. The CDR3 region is CASSLIGRTYNEQFF. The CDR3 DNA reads TGTGCCAGCAGCCTAATCGGTAGGACCTACAATGAGCAGTTCTTC.

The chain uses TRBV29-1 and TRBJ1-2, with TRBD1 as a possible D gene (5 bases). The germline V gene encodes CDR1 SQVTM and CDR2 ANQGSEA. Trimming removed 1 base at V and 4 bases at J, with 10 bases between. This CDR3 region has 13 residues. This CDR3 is CSVEADSFYGYTF. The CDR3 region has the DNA TGCAGCGTTGAAGCCGACAGCTTCTATGGCTACACCTTC.

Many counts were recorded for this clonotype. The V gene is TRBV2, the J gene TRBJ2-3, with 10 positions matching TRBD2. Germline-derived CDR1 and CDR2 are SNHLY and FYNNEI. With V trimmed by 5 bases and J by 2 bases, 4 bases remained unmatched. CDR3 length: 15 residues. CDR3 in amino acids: CASSRGLANTDTQYF. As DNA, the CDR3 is TGTGCCAGCAGTAGGGGACTAGCGAACACAGATACGCAGTATTTT. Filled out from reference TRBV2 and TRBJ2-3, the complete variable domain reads EPEVTQTPSHQVTQMGQEVILRCVPISNHLYFYWYRQILGQKVEFLVSFYNNEISEKSEIFDDQFSVERPDGSNFTLKIRSTKLEDSAMYFCASSRGLANTDTQYFGPGTRLTVL.

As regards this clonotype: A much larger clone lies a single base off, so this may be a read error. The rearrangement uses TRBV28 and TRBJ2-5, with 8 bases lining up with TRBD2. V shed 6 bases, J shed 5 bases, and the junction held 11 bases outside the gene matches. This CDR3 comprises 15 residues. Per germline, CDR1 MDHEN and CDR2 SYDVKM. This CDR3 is CASRDGPSGWETQYF. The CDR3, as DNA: TGTGCCAGCAGAGACGGGCCTAGCGGGTGGGAGACCCAGTACTTC.

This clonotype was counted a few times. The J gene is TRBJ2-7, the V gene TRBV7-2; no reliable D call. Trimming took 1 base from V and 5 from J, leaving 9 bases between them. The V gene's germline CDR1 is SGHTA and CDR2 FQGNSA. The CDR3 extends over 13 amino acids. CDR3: CASSLVSHDEQYF. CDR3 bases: TGTGCCAGCAGCTTAGTTTCCCACGACGAGCAGTACTTC.

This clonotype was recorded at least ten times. CDR3 nucleotides: TGTGCCAGCAGTGGCCACTACGAGCAGTACTTC. Encoded protein: CASSGHYEQYF. The chain couples TRBV2 to TRBJ2-7; no reliable D call. V dropped 4 bases and J dropped 3 bases, with 4 bases sitting between them. The CDR3 has 11 amino acids. Germline V gene sequence: CDR1 SNHLY, CDR2 FYNNEI. The full variable domain, with the rest looked up from reference TRBV2 and TRBJ2-7, is EPEVTQTPSHQVTQMGQEVILRCVPISNHLYFYWYRQILGQKVEFLVSFYNNEISEKSEIFDDQFSVERPDGSNFTLKIRSTKLEDSAMYFCASSGHYEQYFGPGTRLTVT.

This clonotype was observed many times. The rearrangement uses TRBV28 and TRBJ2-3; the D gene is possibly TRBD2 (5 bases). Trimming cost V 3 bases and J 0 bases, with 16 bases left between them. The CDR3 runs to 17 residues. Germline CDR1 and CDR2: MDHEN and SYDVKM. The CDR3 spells CASSFYVSGTSTDTQYF. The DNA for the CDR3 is TGTGCCAGCAGTTTTTACGTCAGCGGTACTAGCACAGATACGCAGTATTTT.

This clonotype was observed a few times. In DNA, the CDR3 is TGTGCCAGCAGCCCGGGACGGATTAATTCACCCCTCCACTTT. This translates into CASSPGRINSPLHF. This chain joins TRBV3-1 and TRBJ1-6, with a tentative D call TRBD1 (5 bases). The V end lost 4 bases, the J end lost 6 bases, and 10 bases lay between the germline ends. CDR1 and CDR2 from the germline V gene are LGHDT and YNNKEL (reference sequence). The CDR3 extends over 14 amino acids.

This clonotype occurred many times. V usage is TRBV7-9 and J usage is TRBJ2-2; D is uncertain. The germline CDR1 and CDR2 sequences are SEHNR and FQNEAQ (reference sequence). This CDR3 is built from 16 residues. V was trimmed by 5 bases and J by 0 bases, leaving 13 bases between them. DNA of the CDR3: TGTGCCAGCAGCCTGATTACCGGTTCGAACACCGGGGAGCTGTTTTTT. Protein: CASSLITGSNTGELFF. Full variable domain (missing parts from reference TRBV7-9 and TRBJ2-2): DTGVSQNPRHKITKRGQNVTFRCDPISEHNRLYWYRQTLGQGPEFLTYFQNEAQLEKSRLLSDRFSAERPKGSFSTLEIQRTEQGDSAMYLCASSLITGSNTGELFFGEGSRLTVL.

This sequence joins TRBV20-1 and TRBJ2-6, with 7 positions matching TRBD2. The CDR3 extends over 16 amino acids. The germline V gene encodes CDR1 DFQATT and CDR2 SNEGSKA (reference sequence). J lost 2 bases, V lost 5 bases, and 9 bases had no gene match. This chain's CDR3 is CSAWAGVQTGANVLTF. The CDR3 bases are TGCAGTGCTTGGGCGGGAGTTCAAACTGGGGCCAACGTCCTGACTTTC.